This TCR beta chain was retrieved from a study of blood T cells in healthy people across ages. Regarding the study as a whole: Long-lived donors exceeded aged donors in naive CD4+ cells and diversity.

On this clonotype: No antigen is known for it.

V gave up 3 bases and J gave up 1 base, with 11 bases separating them. Looked up from germline, CDR1 is SGHTA and CDR2 is FQGNSA. The CDR3 is 15 amino acids. The authors ran a second PCR of 7 to 11 cycles using a sample-barcoded 5' primer and a J-beta primer mix. TCRdb re-analysed the 5' RACE reads in MiXCR, keeping a single row per CDR3 protein. The data show some 1,500,000 distinct CDR3 sequences, with 42% seen just once and 4% held by the top ten. Isolated per sample were at least 7 million PBMCs. This chain links TRBV7-2 with TRBJ2-3, with D perhaps matching TRBD2 (6 bases). Specimen: blood. The source is a woman between 18 and 30 years old in good health. The CDR3 sequence is CASSFGSGGTDTQYF. The CDR3 DNA follows: TGTGCCAGCAGCTTTGGGTCGGGGGGCACAGATACGCAGTATTTT.